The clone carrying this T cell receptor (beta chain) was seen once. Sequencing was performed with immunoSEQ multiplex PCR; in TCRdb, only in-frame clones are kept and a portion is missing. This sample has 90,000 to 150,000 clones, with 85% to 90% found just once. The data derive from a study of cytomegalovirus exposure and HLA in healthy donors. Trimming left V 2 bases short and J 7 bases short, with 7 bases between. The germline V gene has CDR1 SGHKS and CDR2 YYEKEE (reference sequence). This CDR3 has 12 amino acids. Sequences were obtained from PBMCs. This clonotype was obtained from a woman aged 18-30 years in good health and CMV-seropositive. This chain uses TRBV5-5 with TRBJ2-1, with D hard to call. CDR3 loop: CASSLWQNEQFF. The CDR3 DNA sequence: TGTGCCAGCAGCTTATGGCAAAATGAGCAGTTCTTC.